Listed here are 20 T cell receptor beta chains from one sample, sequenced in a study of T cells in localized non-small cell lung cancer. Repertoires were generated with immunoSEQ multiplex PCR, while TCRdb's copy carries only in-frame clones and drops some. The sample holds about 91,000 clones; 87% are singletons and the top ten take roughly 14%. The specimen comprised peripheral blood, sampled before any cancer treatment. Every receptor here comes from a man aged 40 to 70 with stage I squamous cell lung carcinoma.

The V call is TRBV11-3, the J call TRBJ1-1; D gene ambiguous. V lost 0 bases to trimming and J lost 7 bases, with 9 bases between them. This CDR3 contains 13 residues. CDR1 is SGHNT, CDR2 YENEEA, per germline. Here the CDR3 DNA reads TGTGCCAGCAGCTTAGAAGGGAATAGTGAAGCTTTCTTT. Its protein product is CASSLEGNSEAFF.

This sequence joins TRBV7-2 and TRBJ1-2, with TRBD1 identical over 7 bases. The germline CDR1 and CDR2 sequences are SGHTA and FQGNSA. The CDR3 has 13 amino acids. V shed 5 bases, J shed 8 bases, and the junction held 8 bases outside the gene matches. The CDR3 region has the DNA TGTGCCAGCAGCCCGGGACAGACCCAAGGCTACACCTTC. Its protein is CASSPGQTQGYTF.

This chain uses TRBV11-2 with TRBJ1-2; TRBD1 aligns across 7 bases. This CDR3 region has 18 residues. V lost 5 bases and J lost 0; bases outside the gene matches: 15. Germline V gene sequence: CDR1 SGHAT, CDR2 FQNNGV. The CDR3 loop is CASSARRGQPDTNYGYTF. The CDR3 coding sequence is TGTGCCAGCAGCGCCCGAAGGGGACAGCCAGATACTAACTATGGCTACACCTTC.

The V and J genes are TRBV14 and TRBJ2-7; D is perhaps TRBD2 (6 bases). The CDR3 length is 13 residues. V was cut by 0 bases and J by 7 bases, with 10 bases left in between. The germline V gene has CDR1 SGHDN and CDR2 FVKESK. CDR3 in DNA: TGTGCCAGCAGCCAAGACTATGCGGGAGAGCAGTACTTC. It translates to CASSQDYAGEQYF.

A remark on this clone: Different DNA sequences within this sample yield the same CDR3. In DNA form, the CDR3 reads TGCGCCAGCAGCTCCGGGACAGGCAACTATGGCTACACCTTC. Protein product: CASSSGTGNYGYTF. The V call is TRBV5-1, the J call TRBJ1-2; TRBD1 matches 8 bases. Germline V gene lookup returns CDR1 SGHRS and CDR2 YFSETQ. The CDR3 totals 14 residues. Germline trimming cut 3 bases from V and 2 bases from J; bases unmatched to any gene: 3. The full variable domain, in which reference TRBV5-1 and TRBJ1-2 provide the parts outside the CDR3, is KAGVTQTPRYLIKTRGQQVTLSCSPISGHRSVSWYQQTPGQGLQFLFEYFSETQRNKGNFPGRFSGRQFSNSRSEMNVSTLELGDSALYLCASSSGTGNYGYTFGSGTRLTVV.

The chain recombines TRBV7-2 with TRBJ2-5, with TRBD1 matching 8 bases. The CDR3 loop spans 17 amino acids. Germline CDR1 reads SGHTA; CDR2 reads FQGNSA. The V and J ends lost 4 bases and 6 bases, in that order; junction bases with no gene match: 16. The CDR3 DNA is TGTGCCAGCAGCTACCGCGGACAGGGACCCAATGGGCAGACCCAGTACTTC. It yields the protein CASSYRGQGPNGQTQYF.

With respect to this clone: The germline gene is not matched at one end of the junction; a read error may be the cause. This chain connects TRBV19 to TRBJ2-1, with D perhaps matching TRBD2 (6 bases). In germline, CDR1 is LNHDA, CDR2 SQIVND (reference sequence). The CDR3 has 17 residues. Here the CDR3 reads CASSVDSAGTAYNEQFF. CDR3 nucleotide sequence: TGTGCCAGTAGTGTAGACTCCGCGGGAACAGCCTACAATGAGCAGTTCTTC.

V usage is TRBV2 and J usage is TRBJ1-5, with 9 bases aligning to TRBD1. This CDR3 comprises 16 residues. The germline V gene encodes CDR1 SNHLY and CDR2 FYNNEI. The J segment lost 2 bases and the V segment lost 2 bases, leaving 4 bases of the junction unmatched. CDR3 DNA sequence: TGTGCCAGCAGTGAAAGGACAGGGGATGGCAATCAGCCCCAGCATTTT. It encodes CASSERTGDGNQPQHF. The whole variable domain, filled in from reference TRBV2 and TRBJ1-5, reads EPEVTQTPSHQVTQMGQEVILRCVPISNHLYFYWYRQILGQKVEFLVSFYNNEISEKSEIFDDQFSVERPDGSNFTLKIRSTKLEDSAMYFCASSERTGDGNQPQHFGDGTRLSIL.

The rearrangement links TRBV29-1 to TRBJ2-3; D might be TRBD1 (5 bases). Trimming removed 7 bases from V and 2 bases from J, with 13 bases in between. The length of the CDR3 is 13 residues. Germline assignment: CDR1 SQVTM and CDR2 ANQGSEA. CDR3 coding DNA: TGCAGCGCCGGCAGGGATTTCACAGATACGCAGTATTTT. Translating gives CSAGRDFTDTQYF.

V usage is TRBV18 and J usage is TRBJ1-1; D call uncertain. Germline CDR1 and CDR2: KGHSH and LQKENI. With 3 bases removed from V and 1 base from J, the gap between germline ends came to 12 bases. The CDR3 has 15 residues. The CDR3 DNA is TGTGCCAGCTCACCTTCCCAGGAGAAGAACACTGAAGCTTTCTTT. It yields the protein CASSPSQEKNTEAFF.

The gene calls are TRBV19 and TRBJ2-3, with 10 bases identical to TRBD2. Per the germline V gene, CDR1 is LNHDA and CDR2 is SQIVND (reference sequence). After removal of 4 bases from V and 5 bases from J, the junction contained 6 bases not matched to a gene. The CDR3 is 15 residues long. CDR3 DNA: TGTGCCAGTAGTAACCAGCGGGGGGGTGGAGATACGCAGTATTTT. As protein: CASSNQRGGGDTQYF.

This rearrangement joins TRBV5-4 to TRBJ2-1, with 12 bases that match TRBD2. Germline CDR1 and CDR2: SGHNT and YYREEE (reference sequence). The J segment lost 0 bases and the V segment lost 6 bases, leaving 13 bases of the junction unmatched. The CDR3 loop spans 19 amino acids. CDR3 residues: CASKSATSGGSSSYNEQFF. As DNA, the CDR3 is TGTGCCAGCAAATCGGCGACTAGCGGGGGCTCTAGCTCCTACAATGAGCAGTTCTTC.

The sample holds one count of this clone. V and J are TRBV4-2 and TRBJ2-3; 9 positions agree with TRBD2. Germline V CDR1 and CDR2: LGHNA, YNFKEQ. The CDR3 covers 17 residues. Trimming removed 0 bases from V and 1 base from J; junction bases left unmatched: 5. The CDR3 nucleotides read TGTGCCAGCAGCCAAGAGCCAGCGGGGGGAGGCACAGATACGCAGTATTTT. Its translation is CASSQEPAGGGTDTQYF.

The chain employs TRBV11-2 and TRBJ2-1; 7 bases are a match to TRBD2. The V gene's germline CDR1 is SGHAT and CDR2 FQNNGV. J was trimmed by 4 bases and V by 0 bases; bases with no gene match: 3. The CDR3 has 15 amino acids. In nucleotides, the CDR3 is TGTGCCAGCAGCTTAGAAGTGGGACTATACAATGAGCAGTTCTTC. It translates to CASSLEVGLYNEQFF.

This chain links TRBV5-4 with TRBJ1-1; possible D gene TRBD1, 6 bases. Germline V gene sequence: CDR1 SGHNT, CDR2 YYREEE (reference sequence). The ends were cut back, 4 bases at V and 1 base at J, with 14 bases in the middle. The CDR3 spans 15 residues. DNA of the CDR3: TGTGCCAGCAGCCCTACCGACAGGTCGAACACTGAAGCTTTCTTT. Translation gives CASSPTDRSNTEAFF.

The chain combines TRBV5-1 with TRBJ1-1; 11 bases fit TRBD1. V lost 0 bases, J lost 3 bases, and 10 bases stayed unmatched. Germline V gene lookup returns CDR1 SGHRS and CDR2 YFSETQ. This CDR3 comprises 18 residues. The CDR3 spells CASSLVRPGQGVDTEAFF. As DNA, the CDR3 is TGCGCCAGCAGCTTGGTCCGGCCGGGACAGGGGGTTGACACTGAAGCTTTCTTT.

CDR3 sequence reads: CASSPHGSSYNEQFF. In DNA, the CDR3 is TGTGCCAGCAGCCCTCACGGTAGCTCCTACAATGAGCAGTTCTTC. This sequence joins TRBV7-9 and TRBJ2-1; D remains ambiguous. Trimming shortened V by 5 bases and J by 0 bases, and 11 bases separated the two germline ends. The CDR3 totals 15 residues. Germline-derived CDR1 and CDR2 are SEHNR and FQNEAQ (reference sequence).

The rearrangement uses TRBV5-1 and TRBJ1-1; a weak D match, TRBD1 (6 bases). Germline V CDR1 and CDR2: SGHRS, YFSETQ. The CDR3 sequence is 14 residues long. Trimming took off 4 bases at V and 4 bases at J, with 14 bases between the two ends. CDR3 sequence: CASSTEGGTTEAFF. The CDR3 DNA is TGCGCCAGCAGCACAGAGGGGGGTACCACTGAAGCTTTCTTT.

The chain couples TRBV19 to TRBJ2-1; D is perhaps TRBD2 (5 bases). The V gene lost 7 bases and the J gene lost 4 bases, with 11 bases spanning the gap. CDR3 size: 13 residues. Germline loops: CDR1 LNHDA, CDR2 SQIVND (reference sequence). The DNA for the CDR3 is TGTGCCAGTAATTCCGGACTTTACAATGAGCAGTTCTTC. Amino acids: CASNSGLYNEQFF.

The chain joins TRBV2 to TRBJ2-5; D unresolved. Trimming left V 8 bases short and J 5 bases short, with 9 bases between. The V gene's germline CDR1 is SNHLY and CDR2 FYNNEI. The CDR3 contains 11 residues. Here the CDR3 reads CASSGYETQYF. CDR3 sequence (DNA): TGTGCCAGCTCAGGTTATGAGACCCAGTACTTC. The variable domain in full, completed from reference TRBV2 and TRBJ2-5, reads EPEVTQTPSHQVTQMGQEVILRCVPISNHLYFYWYRQILGQKVEFLVSFYNNEISEKSEIFDDQFSVERPDGSNFTLKIRSTKLEDSAMYFCASSGYETQYFGPGTRLLVL.